This TCR beta chain derives from a study of blood T cell repertoires in COVID-19. Across the study: Acute and convalescent COVID-19 specimens originated in the United States, Italy and Spain.

Unmatched junction bases numbered 6, after V lost 6 bases and J lost 3 bases. Germline V lookup: CDR1 SGHTA, CDR2 FQGNSA. The CDR3 consists of 15 residues. Authors' methods: Estimation of nucleated cell counts was performed using reference gene primer amplification. Using immunoSEQ multiplex PCR, the repertoire was profiled, and TCRdb retains in-frame clones only, with some absent. The V and J calls and clone size are taken from that table; D and trimming were inferred from the DNA. The data show about 37,000 clones, with around 87% seen just once and 35% to 55% held by the top ten. The rearrangement uses TRBV7-2 and TRBJ2-7; TRBD2 matches at 12 bases. Sequenced input: peripheral blood. This receptor was taken from a human donor in a cohort sampled during active COVID-19. This chain's CDR3 is CASRLGLAGNYEQYF. CDR3 DNA sequence: TGTGCCAGCAGACTCGGACTAGCGGGGAACTACGAGCAGTACTTC.